This TCR beta chain was sequenced for a study of blood T cell repertoires in COVID-19. The method was immunoSEQ multiplex PCR; TCRdb's version includes in-frame clones alone and lacks a portion of them. The sample consists of 75,000 to 90,000 clones, around 90% of them appearing once. Trimming at V came to 5 bases and at J to 0 bases, leaving 11 bases not matched to a gene. CDR3 length: 19 residues. The germline CDR1 and CDR2 sequences are MDHEN and SYDVKM. The sequence was obtained from a woman between 45 and 65 years old in a cohort sampled during active COVID-19. The sequencing sample was made of peripheral blood. The chain joins TRBV28 to TRBJ2-6; 9 bases are a match to TRBD1. As DNA, the CDR3 is TGTGCCAGCAGTGCGGCCGGGACAGGGAGCCTCTCTGGGGCCAACGTCCTGACTTTC. Amino acids: CASSAAGTGSLSGANVLTF.